This T cell receptor beta chain was observed in a study of CD8+ T cells in alopecia areata. Study as a whole: Treated patients were given 5 to 10 mg oral tofacitinib twice daily.

Once RNA had been extracted, it was reverse transcribed into cDNA to act as the sequencing template. Using immunoSEQ multiplex PCR, the repertoire was profiled, and TCRdb retains in-frame clones only, with some absent. The data contain 150,000 or so clones, roughly 50% of them singletons. With respect to this clone: The antigen remains undetermined.

Specimens obtained from alopecia areata patients comprised lesional scalp punch biopsies and peripheral blood. Findings of the study overall: In patients, TCRs were shared less clearly than in mice, and HLA may possibly be involved. Affected scalp, especially in alopecia totalis/universalis, had a higher clonality than normal scalp did.

The clonotype comes from a human donor with alopecia areata. The material sequenced was CD4+ T cells sorted from blood.

The CDR3 protein is CASSLLPLAGGSTDTQYF. The DNA for the CDR3 is TGTGCCAGCAGCTTACTCCCCTTAGCGGGAGGGAGCACAGATACGCAGTATTTT. The rearrangement links TRBV7-3 to TRBJ2-3; 11 bases fit TRBD2. This CDR3 spans 18 amino acids. The junction had 7 bases not matched to a gene; V was cut back by 2 bases and J by 0 bases. The germline V gene has CDR1 SGHTA and CDR2 FQGTGA.